This T cell receptor beta chain was recovered during a study of blood T cell repertoires in COVID-19. As for the study in general: The origin of the acute and convalescent COVID-19 samples was the United States, Italy and Spain. T cells, B-cell-depleted T cells, or PBMCs provided the cDNA or gDNA that served as material.

CDR3 size: 13 residues. Per the germline V gene, CDR1 is MNHNY and CDR2 is SVGAGI (reference sequence). V was shortened by 2 bases and J by 3 bases, with 7 bases between the two germline ends. Per the study methods: Scientists estimated how many nucleated cells there were by amplifying reference gene primers. Sequencing used immunoSEQ multiplex PCR; TCRdb keeps in-frame clones, though not all of them. V, J and clone size derive from that table, while D and trimming were established from the DNA sequence. The sample has 120,000 or so clones; 70% to 85% are singletons. The rearrangement links TRBV6-6 to TRBJ1-2; tentative D call: TRBD1 (5 bases). The TCR sequence derives from a man aged 45-60 years with acute or convalescent COVID-19. What was sequenced was peripheral blood. CDR3 in amino acids: CASSYATDYGYTF. CDR3 nucleotides: TGTGCCAGCAGTTACGCGACAGACTATGGCTACACCTTC.